Following are 9 T cell receptor beta chains from one sample sequenced in a study of shared clonotypes between healthy human individuals. CD45RO-negative, CCR7-positively selected cells formed the naive CD8 fraction, excluding terminally differentiated effector memory CD45RA+ cells. Repertoires were generated with immunoSEQ multiplex PCR, while TCRdb's copy carries only in-frame clones and drops some. This table holds 660,000 or so clones, approximately 96% found once. The sequenced sample was naive CD8+ T cells sorted from blood. The source is a woman in her twenties or thirties in good health.

This chain joins TRBV7-6 and TRBJ1-1; 10 nucleotides line up with TRBD1. This CDR3 contains 16 residues. The V gene end was trimmed by 4 bases and the J gene end by 5 bases; junction bases not matched to a gene: 10. In germline, CDR1 is SGHVS, CDR2 FNYEAQ. The CDR3 nucleotides are TGTGCCAGCAGCTCCAGTGACAGGGGGCCGGGGACTGAAGCTTTCTTT. Translated: CASSSSDRGPGTEAFF.

The genes are TRBV19 and TRBJ2-1; 14 nucleotides agree with TRBD2. This CDR3 region has 14 residues. The junction had 3 bases not matched to a gene; V was cut back by 8 bases and J by 6 bases. Germline V lookup: CDR1 LNHDA, CDR2 SQIVND (reference sequence). The CDR3 nucleotides read TGTGCCAGTCGACTAGCGGGAGGGCCCAATGAGCAGTTCTTC. Its protein is CASRLAGGPNEQFF.

The CDR3 DNA sequence: TGCGCCAGCAGCCGCCCGGGACAGGGCTTCAATGAGCAGTTCTTC. Amino acids: CASSRPGQGFNEQFF. This chain links TRBV4-1 with TRBJ2-1; 9 nucleotides match TRBD1. CDR3 length: 15 residues. The J segment lost 6 bases and the V segment lost 4 bases, leaving 7 bases of the junction unmatched. The germline V gene has CDR1 MGHRA and CDR2 YSYEKL.

This clone was counted once. The chain uses TRBV4-1 and TRBJ2-7, with 8 positions matching TRBD1. V shed 2 bases, J shed 2 bases, and the junction held 5 bases outside the gene matches. Germline loops: CDR1 MGHRA, CDR2 YSYEKL. This CDR3 region has 15 residues. As DNA, the CDR3 is TGCGCCAGCAGCCAAACCACGGGACAGGCCTACGAGCAGTACTTC. Its translation: CASSQTTGQAYEQYF.

The table lists this clone with a few counts. The chain recombines TRBV5-6 with TRBJ1-1; D remains unclear. V dropped 4 bases and J dropped 4 bases, with 11 bases sitting between them. This CDR3 spans 13 amino acids. CDR1 and CDR2 from the germline V gene are SGHDT and YYEEEE. The CDR3 nucleotides are TGTGCCAGCAGCCCGGGGATGGCCACTGAAGCTTTCTTT. It encodes CASSPGMATEAFF.

The rearrangement uses TRBV2 and TRBJ2-1; 13 nucleotides agree with TRBD2. The V gene end was trimmed by 4 bases and the J gene end by 6 bases; junction bases not matched to a gene: 3. CDR1 and CDR2 from the germline V gene are SNHLY and FYNNEI. The CDR3 extends over 15 amino acids. For the CDR3, the DNA is TGTGCCAGCAGTGGCACTAGCGGGAGGGGCAATGAGCAGTTCTTC. Translating it yields CASSGTSGRGNEQFF.

The chain combines TRBV27 with TRBJ2-7; possible D gene TRBD1, 6 bases. With 2 bases removed from V and 5 bases from J, the gap between germline ends came to 10 bases. Germline values: CDR1 MNHEY, CDR2 SMNVEV (reference sequence). CDR3 length: 13 residues. CDR3 coding DNA: TGTGCCAGCAGTTTAAGGGGGTTGGACGAGCAGTACTTC. Protein: CASSLRGLDEQYF.

This chain joins TRBV28 and TRBJ2-7; TRBD2 aligns across 14 bases. Germline V lookup: CDR1 MDHEN, CDR2 SYDVKM. Losses at the gene ends were 6 bases for V and 6 bases for J; bases not matched to a gene: 16. CDR3 length: 18 residues. CDR3 amino acids: CASSDGLAGGFFFREQYF. The CDR3 DNA is TGTGCCAGCAGCGACGGACTAGCGGGAGGTTTCTTTTTCCGCGAGCAGTACTTC.

This chain uses TRBV27 with TRBJ2-3, with unresolved D. V lost 5 bases to trimming and J lost 8 bases, with 11 bases between them. CDR1 MNHEY and CDR2 SMNVEV come from the germline V gene (reference sequence). The CDR3 covers 12 residues. CDR3 loop: CASSPSPFTQYF. In nucleotides, the CDR3 is TGTGCCAGCAGTCCATCCCCATTTACGCAGTATTTT.